Listed below are T cell receptor beta chains from one sample, sequenced in a study of PD-1 blockade in classical Hodgkin lymphoma. Measured with immunoSEQ multiplex PCR; TCRdb has only the in-frame clones, and not every one. Counted here are approximately 12,000 clones, 70% to 85% occurring once; the ten biggest clones make up less than 11%. This sample comprised peripheral blood mononuclear cells (PBMCs), obtained at baseline. These receptors came from a human donor with classical Hodgkin lymphoma. The CDR3 runs from the conserved cysteine through the conserved F or W. The D gene is left open where the match is weak. A row's size may be missing; if present it is once, few, many or a size class.

V	D	size	J	DNA	CDR3
TRBV6-1	.	.	TRBJ2-2	TGTGCCAGCAGCGAAGCGGCAGGGGTGACCGGGGAGCTGTTTTTT	CASSEAAGVTGELFF
TRBV6-6	.	once	TRBJ2-3	TGTGCCAGCAGATCACAGGACGCTAGCACAGATACGCAGTATTTT	CASRSQDASTDTQYF
TRBV9	.	.	TRBJ1-6	TGTGCCAGCAGCCCTCGAGGGGACCCCTATTCACCCCTCCACTTT	CASSPRGDPYSPLHF
TRBV10-3	.	.	TRBJ1-1	TGTGCCATCAGCGGGGGGGGTGCAACAGGGAGCACTGAAGCTTTCTTT	CAISGGGATGSTEAFF
TRBV7-9	.	.	TRBJ1-2	TGTGCCAGCAGTGACACCACCTATGGCTACACCTTC	CASSDTTYGYTF
TRBV10-3	TRBD1	.	TRBJ1-1	TGTGCCATCAGTGGACAGGGGGGGTGGGCGGACACTGAAGCTTTCTTT	CAISGQGGWADTEAFF
TRBV28	.	.	TRBJ2-7	TGTGCCAGCAGGAGTGGTCTAGCCTCCTACGAGCAGTACTTC	CASRSGLASYEQYF
TRBV21-1	.	.	TRBJ2-2	TGTGCCAGCAGCCTAACAAGGGGGGTCATCGAGGTGTTTTTT	CASSLTRGVIEVFF
TRBV27	.	.	TRBJ2-3	TGTGCCAGCAGTTTATCGACTAGTTCAACGGCGCAGTATTTT	CASSLSTSSTAQYF
TRBV5-5	.	.	TRBJ2-3	TGTGCCAGCAGCTTGTCTCGGCAGGGACTCCCGGGAGATACGCAGTATTTT	CASSLSRQGLPGDTQYF
TRBV7-2	.	.	TRBJ1-1	TGTGCCAGCAGCACCGACGGGAGGAACACTGAAGCTTTCTTT	CASSTDGRNTEAFF
TRBV7-9	TRBD1	.	TRBJ2-5	TGTGCCAGCAGTATTGGGGGACAGGGGACTTTGGAGACCCAGTACTTC	CASSIGGQGTLETQYF
TRBV7-9	.	once	TRBJ2-7	TGTGCCAGCAGCCCTAAGACAGACTACGAGCAGTACTTC	CASSPKTDYEQYF
TRBV7-9	.	.	TRBJ2-2	TGTGCCAGCAGCAGCAGGGGAGGCGGGGAGCTGTTTTTT	CASSSRGGGELFF
TRBV10-3	.	.	TRBJ1-1	TGTGCCATCGCCGGGGCTTTGAACACTGAAGCTTTCTTT	CAIAGALNTEAFF
TRBV4-2	.	.	TRBJ1-3	TGTGCCAGCAGCCAAGAGGTGACAGTAGGAAACACCATATATTTT	CASSQEVTVGNTIYF
TRBV18	TRBD1	.	TRBJ1-4	TGTGCCAGCTCACCTCAAATGGCAGGGGGTGCTAATGAAAAACTGTTTTTT	CASSPQMAGGANEKLFF
TRBV6-1	.	.	TRBJ2-7	TGTGCCAGCAGTGCCTTGGACGAGCAGTACTTC	CASSALDEQYF
TRBV18	.	.	TRBJ2-6	TGTGCCAGCTCATCAGGGGTGGGGGCCAACGTCCTGACTTTC	CASSSGVGANVLTF
TRBV4-1	TRBD2	.	TRBJ2-1	TGCGCCAGCAGCCGCACTAGCGGGGGGGGCAATGAGCAGTTCTTC	CASSRTSGGGNEQFF
TRBV7-2	TRBD2	.	TRBJ2-1	TGTGCCAGCAGCTTAGTAGCGGGGGACTCCTACAATGAGCAGTTCTTC	CASSLVAGDSYNEQFF
TRBV5-1	TRBD1	.	TRBJ2-2	TGCGCCAGCAGTGGGACAGGTTCAGTCACCGGGGAGCTGTTTTTT	CASSGTGSVTGELFF
TRBV5-6	.	.	TRBJ2-2	TGTGCCAGCAGCTTGGGACAACTCCTAAGGGGGGAGCTGTTTTTT	CASSLGQLLRGELFF
TRBV5-1	.	.	TRBJ1-1	TGCGCCAGCAGCTTGGGGAGAACGAACACTGAAGCTTTCTTT	CASSLGRTNTEAFF
TRBV7-2	TRBD1	.	TRBJ1-5	TGTGCCAGCAGGTTAGGGGGCGCGGGCAATCAGCCCCAGCATTTT	CASRLGGAGNQPQHF
TRBV28	TRBD1	.	TRBJ1-4	TGTGCCAGCAGTTCTGGACAGGGAGCTAATGAAAAACTGTTTTTT	CASSSGQGANEKLFF
TRBV4-1	.	.	TRBJ1-3	TGCGCCAGCAGCCAGGACCCGGGACTTAAAGGAAACACCATATATTTT	CASSQDPGLKGNTIYF
TRBV10-3	.	.	TRBJ1-3	TGTGCCATCAGGAATAGAAACACCATATATTTT	CAIRNRNTIYF
TRBV4-1	.	.	TRBJ1-5	TGCGCCAGCAGCCAAGATTATCTTATTAGCAATCAGCCCCAGCATTTT	CASSQDYLISNQPQHF
TRBV18	TRBD1	.	TRBJ2-3	TGTGCCAGCTCACCACTACCGACAGGGGGCTTCACAGATACGCAGTATTTT	CASSPLPTGGFTDTQYF
TRBV6-5	TRBD1	few	TRBJ1-2	TGTGCCAGCAGTCAAACAGGGGGCGCGAAAGGCTACACCTTC	CASSQTGGAKGYTF
TRBV5-1	.	.	TRBJ1-3	TGCGCCAGCAGCTTGTCAGATTCTGGAAACACCATATATTTT	CASSLSDSGNTIYF
TRBV27	TRBD2	.	TRBJ2-1	TGTGCCAGCATGGAGTGGGGGGGATACAATGAGCAGTTCTTC	CASMEWGGYNEQFF